These 28 T cell receptor beta chains share one sample of origin, sequenced in a study of blood T cell repertoires in COVID-19. The method was immunoSEQ multiplex PCR; TCRdb's version includes in-frame clones alone and lacks a portion of them. The sample consists of some 270,000 clones, approximately 89% of them appearing once. The specimen was peripheral blood. The receptors come from a woman aged 40 to 55 who had recovered from COVID-19.

The chain has TRBV4-1 and TRBJ1-4; D is undetermined. Germline V gene lookup returns CDR1 MGHRA and CDR2 YSYEKL. The CDR3 covers 15 residues. Between the trimmed V and J ends, which lost 3 bases and 0 bases, there was a span of 8 bases. CDR3 in DNA: TGCGCCAGCAGCCATGCCGGGGCAACTAATGAAAAACTGTTTTTT. Residues: CASSHAGATNEKLFF.

V gene TRBV13 combines with J gene TRBJ1-1; D ambiguous. The CDR3 totals 15 residues. The germline CDR1 and CDR2 sequences are PRHDT and FYEKMQ (reference sequence). V gave up 4 bases and J gave up 1 base, with 13 bases separating them. The CDR3, as DNA: TGTGCCAGCAGCTCTATTCGGGAAAAGAACACTGAAGCTTTCTTT. Amino acids: CASSSIREKNTEAFF. The entire variable domain, with the rest obtained from reference TRBV13 and TRBJ1-1, is as follows: AAGVIQSPRHLIKEKRETATLKCYPIPRHDTVYWYQQGPGQDPQFLISFYEKMQSDKGSIPDRFSAQQFSDYHSELNMSSLELGDSALYFCASSSIREKNTEAFFGQGTRLTVV.

The chain recombines TRBV6-5 with TRBJ2-7; 9 nucleotides match TRBD1. Germline V gene sequence: CDR1 MNHEY, CDR2 SVGAGI. The J segment lost 6 bases and the V segment lost 2 bases, leaving 8 bases of the junction unmatched. The CDR3 contains 15 residues. CDR3 sequence: CASSYRGQGPTEQYF. The CDR3 region has the DNA TGTGCCAGCAGTTACCGTGGACAGGGGCCTACCGAGCAGTACTTC.

The V call is TRBV25-1, the J call TRBJ2-1; D gene unclear. The CDR3 loop spans 11 amino acids. V lost 8 bases to trimming and J lost 6 bases, with 8 bases between them. In germline, CDR1 is MGHDK, CDR2 SYGVNS. The CDR3 protein is CASSPGNEQFF. The CDR3 DNA reads TGTGCCAGCTCCCCAGGCAATGAGCAGTTCTTC. Drawing the rest from reference TRBV25-1 and TRBJ2-1, the complete variable domain is EADIYQTPRYLVIGTGKKITLECSQTMGHDKMYWYQQDPGMELHLIHYSYGVNSTEKGDLSSESTVSRIRTEHFPLTLESARPSHTSQYLCASSPGNEQFFGPGTRLTVL.

V and J are TRBV7-3 and TRBJ2-2; 8 nucleotides match TRBD2. The CDR3 has 14 residues. Looked up from germline, CDR1 is SGHTA and CDR2 is FQGTGA. The V and J ends lost 5 bases and 8 bases, in that order; junction bases with no gene match: 7. CDR3 residues: CASSPPGRGGELFF. Written as DNA, the CDR3 is TGTGCCAGCAGCCCCCCCGGGAGGGGAGGGGAGCTGTTTTTT. Filled out from reference TRBV7-3 and TRBJ2-2, the complete variable domain reads GAGVSQTPSNKVTEKGKYVELRCDPISGHTALYWYRQSLGQGPEFLIYFQGTGAADDSGLPNDRFFAVRPEGSVSTLKIQRTERGDSAVYLCASSPPGRGGELFFGEGSRLTVL.

This chain uses TRBV7-8 with TRBJ1-1; 7 bases are shared with TRBD1. CDR1 is SGHVS and CDR2 is FQNEAQ in the germline V gene. There are 12 residues in the CDR3. The V segment lost 3 bases and the J segment 6 bases; nucleotides outside the gene matches: 1. CDR3 in amino acids: CASSFGTAEAFF. CDR3 bases: TGTGCCAGCAGCTTCGGGACAGCTGAAGCTTTCTTT.

The chain uses TRBV2 and TRBJ1-2; D is unclear. The germline V gene encodes CDR1 SNHLY and CDR2 FYNNEI. Trimming stripped 5 bases from V and 2 bases from J, with 6 bases between. The CDR3 covers 12 residues. Here the CDR3 reads CASSQVNYGYTF. CDR3 sequence (DNA): TGTGCCAGCAGTCAGGTCAACTATGGCTACACCTTC.

J is TRBJ2-2 and V is TRBV6-5, with 10 bases aligning to TRBD1. In germline, CDR1 is MNHEY, CDR2 SVGAGI. CDR3 length: 15 amino acids. The V and J ends lost 6 bases and 1 base, in that order; junction bases with no gene match: 2. The CDR3 protein is CASRRDRGNTGELFF. The DNA of the CDR3 is TGTGCCAGCAGGCGGGACAGGGGGAACACCGGGGAGCTGTTTTTT.

V is TRBV18 and J is TRBJ2-6; 10 bases line up with TRBD1. CDR1 is KGHSH, CDR2 LQKENI, per germline. V shed 3 bases and J 4 bases; nucleotides not matched to a gene: 6. This CDR3 spans 17 amino acids. DNA for the CDR3: TGTGCCAGCTCACCCCGACAGGGGGCGGGAGGGGCCAACGTCCTGACTTTC. Translation gives CASSPRQGAGGANVLTF.

V is TRBV7-9 and J is TRBJ2-2; no clear D. Trimming cost V 9 bases and J 3 bases, with 8 bases left between them. The CDR3 totals 12 residues. Germline CDR1 is SEHNR and CDR2 is FQNEAQ (reference sequence). In DNA, the CDR3 is TGTGCCAGTCCTCTCTACACCGGGGAGCTGTTTTTT. Its protein product is CASPLYTGELFF.

V is TRBV6-2 or TRBV6-3 and J is TRBJ2-1; the D gene is possibly TRBD1 (6 bases). V was trimmed by 5 bases and J by 6 bases, leaving 17 bases between them. Germline CDR1 and CDR2: MNHEY and SVGEGT. The CDR3 length is 15 residues. The CDR3 here is CASSRDNERGNEQFF. CDR3 DNA: TGTGCCAGCAGTAGGGACAATGAAAGGGGCAATGAGCAGTTCTTC.

The V and J genes are TRBV6-5 and TRBJ1-6, with D tentatively TRBD1 (6 bases). This CDR3 is 14 amino acids long. Per germline, CDR1 MNHEY and CDR2 SVGAGI. The V end was cut by 5 bases, the J end by 7 bases, with 12 bases between. The CDR3 loop reads CASSPLGGNSPLHF. In DNA form, the CDR3 reads TGTGCCAGCAGTCCTCTAGGGGGAAATTCACCCCTCCACTTT.

The V gene is TRBV5-5, the J gene TRBJ2-7; possibly TRBD1 for D (6 bases). CDR1 and CDR2 from the germline V gene are SGHKS and YYEKEE (reference sequence). The CDR3 length is 16 residues. V was pared by 4 bases and J by 2 bases, with 19 bases between. The CDR3 region is CASSVRWTAATYEQYF. The CDR3 bases are TGTGCCAGCAGCGTTCGATGGACAGCAGCGACCTACGAGCAGTACTTC.

This chain joins TRBV4-1 and TRBJ2-1, with D hard to call. Germline CDR1 reads MGHRA; CDR2 reads YSYEKL. The CDR3 has 14 amino acids. V lost 1 base and J lost 6, with 10 bases in between. For the CDR3, the DNA is TGCGCCAGCAGCCAAGTACTGGTCTTCAATGAGCAGTTCTTC. Protein product: CASSQVLVFNEQFF.

V gene TRBV4-3 combines with J gene TRBJ1-1, with D hard to call. With 0 bases removed from V and 8 bases from J, the gap between germline ends came to 13 bases. Germline values: CDR1 LGHNA, CDR2 YSLEER. The CDR3 loop spans 14 amino acids. The CDR3 is CASSQDTSRAEAFF. As DNA, the CDR3 is TGCGCCAGCAGCCAAGATACGTCGAGGGCAGAAGCTTTCTTT.

The V gene is TRBV24-1, the J gene TRBJ2-1; 8 positions agree with TRBD2. Looked up from germline, CDR1 is KGHDR and CDR2 is SFDVKD. The length of the CDR3 is 13 residues. Trimming at V came to 5 bases and at J to 15 bases, leaving 11 bases not matched to a gene. The CDR3 loop is CATSVDHGRAPFF. The CDR3 DNA reads TGTGCCACCAGTGTCGATCACGGGAGGGCCCCGTTCTTC.

The rearrangement links TRBV24-1 to TRBJ2-7, with a weak D call TRBD1 (6 bases). Trimming left V 0 bases short and J 1 base short, with 15 bases between. Germline V gives CDR1 KGHDR, CDR2 SFDVKD. The CDR3 runs 17 residues. CDR3 nucleotide sequence: TGTGCCACCAGTGATTTGCCGATTGACAGGTTTTCCTACGAGCAGTACGTC. This codes for CATSDLPIDRFSYEQYV.

This clone was seen more than once but under ten times. The gene calls are TRBV6-1 and TRBJ1-1; TRBD1 aligns across 9 bases. V was pared by 1 base and J by 11 bases, with 11 bases of the junction left unmatched. CDR1 is MNHNS, CDR2 SASEGT, per germline. The CDR3 runs 15 residues. Written as DNA, the CDR3 is TGTGCCAGCAGTGAAGTCGCGGGACAGGGTTTTGAGGCTTTCTTT. Translating gives CASSEVAGQGFEAFF.

This clone is a singleton in its sample. The rearrangement joins TRBV7-6 to TRBJ2-1; 8 bases are shared with TRBD2. The J segment lost 5 bases and the V segment lost 2 bases, leaving 8 bases of the junction unmatched. The CDR3 is made up of 16 amino acids. Germline CDR1 reads SGHVS; CDR2 reads FNYEAQ. The CDR3 nucleotides read TGTGCCAGCAGCTTATTAATTAGCGGGGCTCACAATGAGCAGTTCTTC. Amino acid sequence: CASSLLISGAHNEQFF.

This chain connects TRBV10-2 to TRBJ2-7, with 7 bases matching TRBD1. Germline CDR1 reads WSHSY; CDR2 reads SAAADI. Unmatched junction bases numbered 6, after V lost 7 bases and J lost 3 bases. The CDR3 has 13 amino acids. This chain's CDR3 is CASTTGQNYEQYF. In DNA, the CDR3 is TGCGCCAGCACTACGGGACAGAACTACGAGCAGTACTTC.

The chain links TRBV5-1 to TRBJ2-1; 7 bases align to TRBD2. Germline-derived CDR1 and CDR2 are SGHRS and YFSETQ. The CDR3 is 13 residues long. The junction had 5 bases not matched to a gene; V was cut back by 3 bases and J by 8 bases. CDR3 sequence reads: CASSWGGSDEQFF. For the CDR3, the DNA is TGCGCCAGCAGCTGGGGGGGAAGCGATGAGCAGTTCTTC.

The chain joins TRBV19 to TRBJ2-5; 7 bases agree with TRBD1. Germline trimming cut 4 bases from V and 9 bases from J; bases unmatched to any gene: 2. This CDR3 has 11 amino acids. In germline, CDR1 is LNHDA, CDR2 SQIVND (reference sequence). CDR3 nucleotide sequence: TGTGCCAGTAGTAACCAGGGGGCCCAGTACTTC. It is translated as CASSNQGAQYF.

This clone was seen a single time. The chain recombines TRBV15 with TRBJ1-5; 7 positions match TRBD1. Germline V gene lookup returns CDR1 LNHNV and CDR2 YYDKDF (reference sequence). J gave up 4 bases and V 5 bases, and 8 bases lay outside the gene matches. The CDR3 consists of 15 residues. The CDR3 here is CATSRTGTDNQPQHF. The CDR3 nucleotides read TGTGCCACCAGCCGGACCGGGACAGATAATCAGCCCCAGCATTTT.

A word on this clone: Compared with germline, one end of the junction differs, possibly owing to a read error. This sequence joins TRBV12-3 or TRBV12-4 and TRBJ2-3; TRBD1 agrees at 11 bases. CDR3 length: 13 residues. This CDR3 is CASSFILMGQGVF. For the CDR3, the DNA is TGTGCCAGCAGTTTCATCCTCATGGGACAGGGGGTCTTT.

The CDR3 nucleotides read TGTGCCAGTAGAAGAACCGGGACAGGGGATTCACCCCTCCACTTT. This codes for CASRRTGTGDSPLHF. V and J are TRBV19 and TRBJ1-6; 10 bases are shared with TRBD1. Germline V gives CDR1 LNHDA, CDR2 SQIVND (reference sequence). This CDR3 contains 15 residues. The V gene end was trimmed by 6 bases and the J gene end by 8 bases; junction bases not matched to a gene: 7. The full variable domain, its missing parts supplied by reference TRBV19 and TRBJ1-6, is DGGITQSPKYLFRKEGQNVTLSCEQNLNHDAMYWYRQDPGQGLRLIYYSQIVNDFQKGDIAEGYSVSREKKESFPLTVTSAQKNPTAFYLCASRRTGTGDSPLHFGNGTRLTVT.

The rearrangement links TRBV19 to TRBJ2-7; the match to TRBD1 covers 7 bases. CDR3 length: 14 residues. Germline V gene data show CDR1 as LNHDA and CDR2 as SQIVND (reference sequence). Trimming cost V 5 bases and J 1 base; bases outside gene matches: 5. CDR3 sequence reads: CASSVYRGSYEQYF. In nucleotides, the CDR3 is TGTGCCAGTAGTGTTTACAGGGGTTCCTACGAGCAGTACTTC. The complete variable domain, with remaining parts taken from reference TRBV19 and TRBJ2-7, reads DGGITQSPKYLFRKEGQNVTLSCEQNLNHDAMYWYRQDPGQGLRLIYYSQIVNDFQKGDIAEGYSVSREKKESFPLTVTSAQKNPTAFYLCASSVYRGSYEQYFGPGTRLTVT.

The chain couples TRBV6-5 to TRBJ2-1; 7 bases agree with TRBD1. The V gene's germline CDR1 is MNHEY and CDR2 SVGAGI. V was pared by 5 bases and J by 6 bases, with 7 bases of the junction left unmatched. This CDR3 has 14 amino acids. The CDR3 here is CASSRQGPINEQFF. CDR3 DNA: TGTGCCAGCAGTCGACAGGGCCCCATCAATGAGCAGTTCTTC.

The rearrangement uses TRBV3-1 (or the pseudogene TRBV3-2) and TRBJ1-2; D possibly corresponds to TRBD1 (5 bases). Germline V gene sequence: CDR1 LGHDT, CDR2 YNNKEL (reference sequence). The CDR3 runs to 14 residues. V was pared by 3 bases and J by 4 bases, with 12 bases between. The CDR3 here is CASSHQGAAYGYTF. CDR3 DNA sequence: TGTGCCAGCAGCCATCAGGGCGCCGCCTATGGCTACACCTTC.